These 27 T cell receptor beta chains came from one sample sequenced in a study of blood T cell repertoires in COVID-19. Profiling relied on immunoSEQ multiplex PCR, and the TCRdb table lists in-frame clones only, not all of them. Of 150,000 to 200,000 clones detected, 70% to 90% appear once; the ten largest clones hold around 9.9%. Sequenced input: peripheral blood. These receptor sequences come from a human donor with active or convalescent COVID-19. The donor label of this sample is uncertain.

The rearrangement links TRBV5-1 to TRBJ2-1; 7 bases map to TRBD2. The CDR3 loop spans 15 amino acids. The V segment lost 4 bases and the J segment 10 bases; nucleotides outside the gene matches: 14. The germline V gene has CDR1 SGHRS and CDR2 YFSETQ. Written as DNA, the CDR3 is TGCGCCAGCAGCCCGGAGCGGGAACTCCTTTTGGAGCAGTTCTTC. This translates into CASSPERELLLEQFF. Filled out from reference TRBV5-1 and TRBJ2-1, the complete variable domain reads KAGVTQTPRYLIKTRGQQVTLSCSPISGHRSVSWYQQTPGQGLQFLFEYFSETQRNKGNFPGRFSGRQFSNSRSEMNVSTLELGDSALYLCASSPERELLLEQFFGPGTRLTVL.

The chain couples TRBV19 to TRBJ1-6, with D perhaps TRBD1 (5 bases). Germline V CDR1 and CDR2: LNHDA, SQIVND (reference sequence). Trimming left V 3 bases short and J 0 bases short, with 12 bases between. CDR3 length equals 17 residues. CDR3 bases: TGTGCCAGTAGTATGGGGCAGGGAAGCTCCTATAATTCACCCCTCCACTTT. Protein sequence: CASSMGQGSSYNSPLHF.

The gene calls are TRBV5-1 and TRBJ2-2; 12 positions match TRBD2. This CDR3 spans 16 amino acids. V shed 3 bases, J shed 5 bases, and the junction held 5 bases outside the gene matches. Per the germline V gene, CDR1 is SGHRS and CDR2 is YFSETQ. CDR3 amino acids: CASSSTSGGGTGELFF. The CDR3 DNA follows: TGCGCCAGCAGCTCGACTAGCGGGGGCGGGACCGGGGAGCTGTTTTTT.

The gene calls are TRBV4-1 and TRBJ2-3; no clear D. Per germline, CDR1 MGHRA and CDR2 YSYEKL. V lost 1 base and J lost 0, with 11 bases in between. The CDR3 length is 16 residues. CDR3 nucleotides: TGCGCCAGCAGCCAAGTCAATCTAGTTAGCACAGATACGCAGTATTTT. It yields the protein CASSQVNLVSTDTQYF.

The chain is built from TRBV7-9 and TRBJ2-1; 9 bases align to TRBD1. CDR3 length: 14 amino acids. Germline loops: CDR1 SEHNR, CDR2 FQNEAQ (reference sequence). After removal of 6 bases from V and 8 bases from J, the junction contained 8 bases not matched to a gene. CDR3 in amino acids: CASRVGQGVHEQFF. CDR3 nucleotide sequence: TGTGCCAGCAGAGTGGGACAGGGCGTGCATGAGCAGTTCTTC.

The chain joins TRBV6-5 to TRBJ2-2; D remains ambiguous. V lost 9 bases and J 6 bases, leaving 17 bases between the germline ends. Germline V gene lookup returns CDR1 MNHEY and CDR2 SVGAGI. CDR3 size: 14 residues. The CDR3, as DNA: TGTGCCAGTTTTTTTAGAGTTGGAGCCGGGGAGCTGTTTTTT. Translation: CASFFRVGAGELFF.

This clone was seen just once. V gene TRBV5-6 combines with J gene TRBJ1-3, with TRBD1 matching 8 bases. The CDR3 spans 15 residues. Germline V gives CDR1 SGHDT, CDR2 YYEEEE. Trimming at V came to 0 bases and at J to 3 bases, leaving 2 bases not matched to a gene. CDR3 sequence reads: CASSLGQGFGNTIYF. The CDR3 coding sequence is TGTGCCAGCAGCTTGGGACAGGGGTTTGGAAACACCATATATTTT.

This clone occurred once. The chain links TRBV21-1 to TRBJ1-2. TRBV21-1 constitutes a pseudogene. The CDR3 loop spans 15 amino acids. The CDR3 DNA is TGTGCCAGCAGCAAAGAGGGGGGGCGCAGCTATGGCTACACCTTC. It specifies CASSKEGGRSYGYTF.

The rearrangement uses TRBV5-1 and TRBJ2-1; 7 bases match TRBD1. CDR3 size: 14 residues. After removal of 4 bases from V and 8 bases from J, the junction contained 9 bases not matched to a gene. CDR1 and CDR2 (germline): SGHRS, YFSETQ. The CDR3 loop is CASSGGQTPDEQFF. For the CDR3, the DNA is TGCGCCAGCAGCGGGGGACAGACTCCCGATGAGCAGTTCTTC.

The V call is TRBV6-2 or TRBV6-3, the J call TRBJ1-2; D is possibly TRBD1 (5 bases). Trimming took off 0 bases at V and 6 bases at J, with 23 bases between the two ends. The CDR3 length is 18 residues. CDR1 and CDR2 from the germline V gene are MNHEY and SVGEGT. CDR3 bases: TGTGCCAGCAGTTACTCGATGGTCCCCGCGTCAGGGCTACATGGCTACACCTTC. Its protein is CASSYSMVPASGLHGYTF.

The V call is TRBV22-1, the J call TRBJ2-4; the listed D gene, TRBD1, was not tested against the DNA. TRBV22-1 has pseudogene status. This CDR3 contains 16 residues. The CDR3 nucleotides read TGTCCTGGGAGCGTAACAGATTTTACGGCCAAAAACATTCAGTACTTC. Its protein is CPGSVTDFTAKNIQYF.

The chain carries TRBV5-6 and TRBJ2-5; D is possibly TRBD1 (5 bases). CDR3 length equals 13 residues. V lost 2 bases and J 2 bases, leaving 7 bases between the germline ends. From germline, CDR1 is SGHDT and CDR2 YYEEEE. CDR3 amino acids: CASSFDRQETQYF. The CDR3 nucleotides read TGTGCCAGCAGCTTCGACAGACAAGAGACCCAGTACTTC.

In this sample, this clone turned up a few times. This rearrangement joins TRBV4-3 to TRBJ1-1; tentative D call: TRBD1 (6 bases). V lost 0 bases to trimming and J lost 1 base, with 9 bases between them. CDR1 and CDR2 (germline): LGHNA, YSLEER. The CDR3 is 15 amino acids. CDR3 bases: TGCGCCAGCAGCCAAGATCTACAGGGGAACACTGAAGCTTTCTTT. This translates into CASSQDLQGNTEAFF.

The CDR3 nucleotides read TGTGCCAGCAGCTACGGGAGGGCCGGAGATACGCAGTATTTT. Translation gives CASSYGRAGDTQYF. The chain couples TRBV5-6 to TRBJ2-3, with 8 nucleotides matching TRBD2. Per the germline V gene, CDR1 is SGHDT and CDR2 is YYEEEE. CDR3 length: 14 residues. Unmatched junction bases numbered 5, after V lost 3 bases and J lost 5 bases. The entire variable domain, with the rest obtained from reference TRBV5-6 and TRBJ2-3, is as follows: DAGVTQSPTHLIKTRGQQVTLRCSPKSGHDTVSWYQQALGQGPQFIFQYYEEEERQRGNFPDRFSGHQFPNYSSELNVNALLLGDSALYLCASSYGRAGDTQYFGPGTRLTVL.

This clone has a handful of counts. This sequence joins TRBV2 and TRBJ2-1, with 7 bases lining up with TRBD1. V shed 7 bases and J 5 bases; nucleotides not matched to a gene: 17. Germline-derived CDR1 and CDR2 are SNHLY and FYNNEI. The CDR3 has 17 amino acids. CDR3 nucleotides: TGTGCCAGCATTAGTCTCTTAAGGGGAAGGGGGCACAATGAGCAGTTCTTC. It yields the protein CASISLLRGRGHNEQFF.

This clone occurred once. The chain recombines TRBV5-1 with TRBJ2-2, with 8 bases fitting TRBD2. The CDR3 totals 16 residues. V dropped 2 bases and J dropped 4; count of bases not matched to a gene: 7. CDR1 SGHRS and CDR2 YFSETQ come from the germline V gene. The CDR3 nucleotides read TGCGCCAGCAGCTTAAGCGGGAGTCGGGGCACCGGGGAGCTGTTTTTT. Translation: CASSLSGSRGTGELFF.

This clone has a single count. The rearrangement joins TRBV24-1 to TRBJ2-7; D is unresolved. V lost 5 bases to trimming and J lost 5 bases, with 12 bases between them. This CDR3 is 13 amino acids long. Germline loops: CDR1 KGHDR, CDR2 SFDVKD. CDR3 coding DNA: TGTGCCACCAGTGCTCGCGATCTCCACGAGCAGTACTTC. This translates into CATSARDLHEQYF.

Here the CDR3 DNA reads TGTGCCAGCAGTTACCAGACAGGGCCTAATGAAAAACTGTTTTTT. As protein: CASSYQTGPNEKLFF. The genes are TRBV6-5 and TRBJ1-4, with 7 bases lining up with TRBD1. CDR3 length equals 15 residues. Germline V gene sequence: CDR1 MNHEY, CDR2 SVGAGI. J lost 3 bases, V lost 2 bases, and 3 bases had no gene match.

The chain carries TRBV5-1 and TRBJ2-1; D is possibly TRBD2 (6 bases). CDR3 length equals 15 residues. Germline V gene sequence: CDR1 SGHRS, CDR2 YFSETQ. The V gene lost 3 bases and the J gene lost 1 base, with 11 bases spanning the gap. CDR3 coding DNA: TGCGCCAGCAGCTCGGGGGTGGGTTCCTACAATGAGCAGTTCTTC. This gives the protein CASSSGVGSYNEQFF.

The CDR3 DNA reads as TGTGCCAGCAGCCACTCCCAAGAGACCCAGTACTTC. Amino acids: CASSHSQETQYF. The V and J genes are TRBV3-1 (or the pseudogene TRBV3-2) and TRBJ2-5; D is uncertain. Per germline, CDR1 LGHDT and CDR2 YNNKEL (reference sequence). This CDR3 has 12 residues. Trimming shortened V by 3 bases and J by 1 base, and 3 bases separated the two germline ends.

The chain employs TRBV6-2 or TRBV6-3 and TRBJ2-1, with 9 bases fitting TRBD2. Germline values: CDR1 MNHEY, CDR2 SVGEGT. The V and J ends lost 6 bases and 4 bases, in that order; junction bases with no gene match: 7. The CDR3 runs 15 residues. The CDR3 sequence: CASSRSSGAYNEQFF. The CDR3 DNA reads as TGTGCCAGCAGCCGCTCTAGCGGGGCATACAATGAGCAGTTCTTC.

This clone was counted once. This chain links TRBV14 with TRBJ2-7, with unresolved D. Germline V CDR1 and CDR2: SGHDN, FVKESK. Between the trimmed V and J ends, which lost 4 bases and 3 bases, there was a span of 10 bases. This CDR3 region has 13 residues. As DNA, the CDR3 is TGTGCCAGCAGCCCCAACTTTAGCTACGAGCAGTACTTC. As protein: CASSPNFSYEQYF.

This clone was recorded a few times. The CDR3 region has the DNA TGTGCCAGCGGTGAAGGGGGCACTGAAGCTTTCTTT. As protein: CASGEGGTEAFF. The gene calls are TRBV7-3 and TRBJ1-1; TRBD1 might be the D (6 bases). V shed 8 bases and J shed 4 bases, with 11 bases lying between them. There are 12 residues in the CDR3. Germline CDR1 reads SGHTA; CDR2 reads FQGTGA.

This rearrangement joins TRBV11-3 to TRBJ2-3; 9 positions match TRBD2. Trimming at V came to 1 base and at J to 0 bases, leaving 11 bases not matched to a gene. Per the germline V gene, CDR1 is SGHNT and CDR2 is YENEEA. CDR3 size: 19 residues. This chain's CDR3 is CASSLGTRALAGSTDTQYF. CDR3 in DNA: TGTGCCAGCAGCTTAGGGACTCGCGCCCTAGCGGGAAGCACAGATACGCAGTATTTT.

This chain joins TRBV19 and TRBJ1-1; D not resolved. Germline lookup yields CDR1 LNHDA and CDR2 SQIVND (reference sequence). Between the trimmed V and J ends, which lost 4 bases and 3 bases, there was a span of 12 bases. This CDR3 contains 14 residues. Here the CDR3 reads CASSTPGVYTEAFF. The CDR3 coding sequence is TGTGCCAGTAGTACCCCTGGAGTTTACACTGAAGCTTTCTTT.

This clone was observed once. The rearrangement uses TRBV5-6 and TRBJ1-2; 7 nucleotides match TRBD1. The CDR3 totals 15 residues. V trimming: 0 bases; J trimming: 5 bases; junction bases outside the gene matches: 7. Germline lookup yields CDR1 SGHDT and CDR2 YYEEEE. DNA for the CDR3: TGTGCCAGCAGCTTGGTTATTACAGGGGAATATGGCTACACCTTC. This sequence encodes CASSLVITGEYGYTF.

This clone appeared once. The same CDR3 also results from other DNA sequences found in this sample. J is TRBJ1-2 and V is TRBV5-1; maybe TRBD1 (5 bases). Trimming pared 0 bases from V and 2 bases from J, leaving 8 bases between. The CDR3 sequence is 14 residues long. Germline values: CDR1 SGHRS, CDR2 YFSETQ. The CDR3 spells CASSLVPGNYGYTF. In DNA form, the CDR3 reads TGCGCCAGCAGCTTGGTCCCAGGGAACTATGGCTACACCTTC.